Each of the 3 T cell receptor gamma chains below was sequenced from the same sample in a study of gamma-delta T cells after stem cell transplantation. TCRdb re-called the RT-PCR reads via CATT. The sample contains 2,500 to 3,500 gamma-chain clones, about 17% of which appear only once. Sequenced sample: gamma-delta T cells. These receptors originate from a human donor. It is not recorded whose cells these are; they may come from a transplant donor.

This clone was detected a few times. The rearrangement uses TRGV9 and TRGJ1 or TRGJ2. The CDR3 has 9 amino acids. V was pared by 5 bases and J by 10 bases, with 2 bases of the junction left unmatched. Per germline, CDR1 GITISATS and CDR2 ISYDGTV (reference sequence). CDR3 residues: CALWGKKLF. DNA of the CDR3: TGTGCCTTGTGGGGGAAGAAACTCTTT.

The genes are TRGV2 and TRGJ1 or TRGJ2. This CDR3 has 14 amino acids. The trim removed 0 bases at V and 3 bases at J, leaving 5 bases unmatched. Germline CDR1 EGSNGY, CDR2 YDSYNSKV. The CDR3 sequence is CATWDGRGYYKKLF. CDR3 nucleotide sequence: TGTGCCACCTGGGACGGGCGGGGTTATTATAAGAAACTCTTT.

In its sample, this clone ranks as medium-sized. The same CDR3 can be traced to other DNA sequences in this sample. The chain couples TRGV2 to TRGJ1 or TRGJ2. The CDR3 is 15 amino acids. Germline CDR1 and CDR2: EGSNGY and YDSYNSKV. The V and J ends lost 1 base and 0 bases, in that order; junction bases with no gene match: 6. The CDR3 sequence: CATWDGPPNYYKKLF. CDR3 DNA sequence: TGTGCCACCTGGGACGGACCCCCGAATTATTATAAGAAACTCTTT.